Sequencing of this TCR beta chain was carried out in a study of CD8 T cells in ankylosing spondylitis. In this sample, this clonotype turned up many times. Antigen specificity is unknown. Study outcomes and limitations: It appeared that ankylosing spondylitis blood was characterized by a TCR beta motif of under ten highly homologous variants.

Making the TCR beta libraries involved quantitative 5'-RACE with molecular barcodes. TCRdb re-called the 5' RACE reads through MiXCR, storing one row per CDR3 protein. The top ten clones hold roughly 3.5% of a sample with about 460,000 distinct CDR3 sequences, roughly 5% of them seen once. The ends were cut back, 0 bases at V and 5 bases at J, with 13 bases in the middle. Per germline, CDR1 MNHEY and CDR2 SVGAGI. The CDR3 has 16 residues. The clonotype comes from a male donor with ankylosing spondylitis. The sequenced sample was blood, either unsorted or a sorted T cell fraction (not recorded which). The chain combines TRBV6-5 with TRBJ1-4, with TRBD1 as a possible D gene (5 bases). CDR3 nucleotides: TGTGCCAGCAGTTACTCGAAGAAGGGGACCAATGAAAAACTGTTTTTT. Protein: CASSYSKKGTNEKLFF.